This TCR beta chain derives from a study of cytomegalovirus exposure and HLA in healthy donors (dated by TCRdb to 2016 to 2017). About the study as a whole: An earlier analysis of some 620 of the donors reported over 250 Gb of sequence data and 100 million to 120 million unique TCR beta sequences obtained from roughly 180 million T cells. A later genetic analysis took genome-wide SNP genotypes for about 65% of the roughly 670 donors and used that subset as a discovery cohort. Of the roughly 410 genotyped donors, over 80% were placed in the genetic ancestry cluster associated with self-reported Caucasian donors. A later analysis re-analyzed previously published TCR beta repertoires from 650 to 800 donors and added high-resolution HLA genotyping to study TCR occurrence patterns. Roughly 5 DR-DQ haplotypes were handled as single units for association and clustering, since linkage in the cohort was strong. An early release covering just under 650 HLA-typed donors comprised approximately 300 gigabases of sequencing data and roughly 86 million unique TCR sequences. Typing coverage differed by locus: A, B, C, DRB1 and DQB1 were typed in roughly 629-630 donors, DQA1 in 522, DPA1 in approximately 610, and DPB1 in just under 490. An earlier analysis of some 600 of the donors applied high-throughput TCR beta sequencing to assess whether each TCR beta V gene segment acted as functional or pseudogenic. Among 300 to 500 genotyped donors of the cohort, an average of approximately 240,000 unique TCR beta nucleotide sequences was sequenced per donor, of which 15% to 20% were non-productive. The study profiled the T cell repertoires of approximately 700 subjects by immunosequencing and related them to cytomegalovirus serostatus. The study aimed to test whether signatures of past pathogen exposure could be identified by cataloging public T cell receptors. Rather than drawing on any new phenotypic data, the later analysis identified candidate immune exposures from TCR beta sequences and the way those sequences occurred across donors. Donor age, sex, ethnicity and CMV serostatus were compiled together with the repertoire data. All discovery cohort repertoires had been generated on a single sequencing platform. A separate validation cohort of roughly 130 different subjects was used in addition to the roughly 670-subject first cohort. Class I and class II HLA loci were covered by the typing at four-digit resolution. High-throughput TCR immunosequencing, statistical association of individual TCRs with disease status, and machine learning were combined to predict cytomegalovirus infection status. The investigation overall reported the following: HLA typing was unavailable for some donors at each locus, so association tests used only the typed subset. In an earlier analysis of some 540 of the donors, most TCR beta V segments appeared in productive rearrangements about 87% or about 30% of the time, broadly matching IMGT annotations. The only immune exposure information available for the cohort was CMV serostatus. In a later genetic analysis, fewer N-insertions in productive TCRs were reported among donors in an Asian-associated ancestry cluster than the roughly 700-donor mean. The sequencing pipeline was judged likely to have produced a cluster of highly shared sequence variants as a technical artifact. A later genetic analysis associated a missense DCLRE1C variant with V-gene and J-gene trimming of TCR beta chains, and an independent cohort replicated the association. In this cohort, only TCR beta chains were sequenced, and detectable features were limited by the absence of alpha or paired-chain data. When HLA alleles, especially DR and DQ, strongly co-occurred, TCR associations were difficult to assign to individual alleles. Linkage disequilibrium might explain the correlated functional status among segregating V segments, but an unknown experimental factor could not be excluded. In vitro tests confirmed that a few of the cytomegalovirus-associated TCR beta chains recognize cytomegalovirus antigens. The study gave a list of 150 to 200 TCR beta chains associated with cytomegalovirus. A later analysis associated 17,000 or so TCR beta sequences with specific HLA alleles at a false discovery rate of 0.05. According to a later analysis, most CMV-associated TCR beta chains appeared to be HLA-restricted, and the HLA associations seemed to be driven largely by CMV exposure. According to a later analysis, TCR association rates differed among HLA loci, with DRB1 alleles showing the most associated TCRs and HLA-C alleles showing the fewest. A later analysis found that HLA-associated TCR beta chains were more clonally expanded and had lower generation probabilities than equally common non-associated chains. Because the 87-base-pair reads could not distinguish some IMGT-functional V segments, including TRBV6-2 and TRBV6-3, those segments were excluded. The classifier was reported to diagnose cytomegalovirus status with high specificity and sensitivity in both the original and validation cohorts. A further reported finding was that TCR beta sequences accurately predicted the HLA-A and HLA-B alleles for most subjects in the first cohort. In a later analysis, several top co-occurrence clusters were reported to appear linked to parvovirus B19, influenza, CMV and Epstein-Barr virus. Across donors, most TCR sequences were observed very rarely, whereas some public TCRs were present in many individuals. Roughly uniform sequencing depth across donors was assumed in presence/absence analyses, although this assumption may not hold. According to the authors, the approach could potentially be generalized to other disease states and immunological phenotypes. Because counts were too low, about 18 rarely observed V segments, including chromosome 9 orphons, were excluded from the earlier analysis of some 590 of the donors.

Library preparation was by the immunoSEQ multiplex PCR assay. For the multiplex PCR, a mixture combining 60 forward primers for TCR Vbeta segments and 13 reverse primers for TCR Jbeta segments was used. Amplification of the CDR3 region of rearranged TCR beta genes was performed with a multiplex PCR assay on genomic DNA. The Illumina HiSeq System was used to sequence the amplified TCR beta libraries as 87-base-pair reads. For the original study's pipeline: A later analysis counted about 82 million unique TCR beta chains across the 550 to 700 repertoires, and 10 million to 12 million of these chains were shared by at least two donors. A nearest-neighbor algorithm error-corrected the raw reads and collapsed the reads into unique sequences, merging closely related sequences to remove PCR and sequencing errors. Alignment of CDR3 sequences to IMGT reference sequences was used to assign V, D and J gene segments. Each retained sequence needed at least a six-nucleotide match to both a V gene segment and a J gene segment. Rearrangements were classified as productive when the CDR3 lacked stop codons and remained in frame with V and J, and all other rearrangements were classified as non-productive. Following IMGT convention, CDR3 was defined as the stretch from the second conserved V-encoded cysteine up to the conserved J-encoded phenylalanine. The earlier analysis of about 500 of the donors excluded sequences that lacked an unambiguous match to a single V gene segment. In an earlier analysis of 587 of the donors, V segments were called functional above 56.7% productive rearrangements and were called segregating when the between-donor standard deviation exceeded 5%. A statistical classification framework was built to diagnose cytomegalovirus status from the catalog of TCR beta chain sequences. V and J gene assignment, in a later analysis, came from comparing TCR nucleotide sequences with IMGT/GENE-DB human TR gene sequences. A later analysis assigned CDR3 sequences and most-parsimonious VDJ recombination scenarios with the TCRdist pipeline. In a later analysis, each TCR beta chain was defined by its CDR3 amino acid sequence together with its V-gene family, and reads lacking a unique V-gene family were excluded. A later analysis removed 500 to 650 highly shared, low-generation-probability nucleotide sequences to deal with suspected cross-contamination and a sequencing artifact. A later analysis calculated a clonal expansion index for each public chain from normalized within-repertoire ranks of inferred template counts. Generation probabilities in a later analysis came from a VDJ recombination model fitted to out-of-frame rearrangements, and those results were checked against IGoR. A later analysis scored TCR-TCR, TCR-HLA and TCR-CMV co-occurrence with hypergeometric tests, applying a repertoire-size bias correction to TCR pairs. In a later analysis, false discovery rates were estimated by permuting HLA or CMV assignments 20 times. In a later analysis, co-occurring TCRs were grouped with DBSCAN, and TCRdist sequence similarity was added when clustering was performed within HLA-allele-positive subsets. For co-occurrence clustering, repertoires with fewer than 30,000 or more than 120,000 public chains were excluded, along with a handful of repertoires with anomalous nucleotide sharing. TCRdb took over this immuneACCESS table, retaining in-frame rearrangements with V and J assigned. Such tables are incomplete; in checked studies, under half of the missing clones stem from an unresolved V gene, and the remainder is unexplained. The V and J calls and clone size were taken over from that table, and D and trimming were inferred from the DNA. The table for this sample shows 150,000 or so clones. The ten top clones hold 1.6% of the sample.

A note on this clone: Its recognized antigen is unknown.

V is cut by 3 bases and J by 4 bases, and the space between the germline ends is 18 bases. The germline V gene yields LGHNA for CDR1 and YNFKEQ for CDR2. From its cysteine to its phenylalanine, the CDR3 spans 16 amino acids. Of all the DNA, just the CDR3 is kept, 48 bases in frame from base 1. The cohort was made up of around 720 healthy bone marrow donors. At the time of sampling, every cohort member was nominally healthy, though immune exposures that went unrecorded were likely present. The donor tested CMV seronegative, placing the donor among the 350 to 400 seronegative members of the cohort. A peripheral blood sample was collected from each donor, and TCR beta sequencing was performed on peripheral blood mononuclear cells. The Qiagen DNeasy Blood Extraction Kit was used to extract genomic DNA from the blood cell samples.

This clonotype was sampled from a woman aged 50 to 60 in good health and CMV-seronegative. The V and J genes are TRBV4-2 and TRBJ1-2; no D gene is confidently identified. Input material: PBMCs. The CDR3 in this case is CASSQAKQIAGYGYTF. The sequenced DNA is TGTGCCAGCAGCCAGGCCAAGCAGATTGCGGGCTATGGCTACACCTTC.